What follows are 21 T cell receptor beta chains derived from one specimen sequenced in a study of identifying expanded T cells in peripheral blood. The repertoire was sequenced with immunoSEQ multiplex PCR; TCRdb's copy has only in-frame clones and lacks some. Here the sample spans fewer than 85,000 clones, approximately 90% being singletons. Sequences were obtained from blood. Every receptor here comes from a person between 18 and 75 years old in good health.

The chain has TRBV6-1 and TRBJ2-7; D is uncertain. The CDR3 runs to 12 residues. Trimming took off 8 bases at V and 2 bases at J, with 10 bases between the two ends. Germline CDR1 MNHNS, CDR2 SASEGT. The CDR3 region is CASLSVPYEQYF. The CDR3 DNA follows: TGTGCCAGCTTGTCAGTGCCCTACGAGCAGTACTTC.

The chain employs TRBV27 and TRBJ2-7, with 7 bases that match TRBD2. V dropped 4 bases and J dropped 4; count of bases not matched to a gene: 4. This CDR3 region has 13 residues. Germline lookup yields CDR1 MNHEY and CDR2 SMNVEV (reference sequence). The CDR3: CASSSPGGYEQYF. In DNA form, the CDR3 reads TGTGCCAGCAGTTCCCCGGGGGGTTACGAGCAGTACTTC.

The rearrangement links TRBV30 to TRBJ1-4; 9 bases are a match to TRBD1. The ends lost 2 bases at V and 8 bases at J; junction bases unmatched: 6. The V gene's germline CDR1 is GTSNPN and CDR2 SVGIG (reference sequence). The CDR3 is 14 residues long. CDR3 region: CAWSPTGGQEKLFF. The CDR3 bases are TGTGCCTGGAGTCCGACAGGGGGTCAGGAAAAACTGTTTTTT.

V and J are TRBV19 and TRBJ2-2; D is undetermined. The CDR3 spans 13 residues. CDR1 is LNHDA, CDR2 SQIVND, per germline (reference sequence). V was clipped by 5 bases and J by 7 bases, with 11 bases between them. For the CDR3, the DNA is TGTGCCAGTAGTCTAACCGTCGTCGGGGAGCTGTTTTTT. Translation: CASSLTVVGELFF.

The gene calls are TRBV4-1 and TRBJ1-5, with 9 bases lining up with TRBD1. The CDR3 has 15 residues. Per the germline V gene, CDR1 is MGHRA and CDR2 is YSYEKL. V gave up 4 bases and J gave up 6 bases; unmatched junction bases: 7. Written as DNA, the CDR3 is TGCGCCAGCAGCCCCCTAGACAGGGGGGCTCAGCCCCAGCATTTT. Amino acids: CASSPLDRGAQPQHF.

This sequence joins TRBV11-2 and TRBJ1-1; D is uncertain. Germline V CDR1 and CDR2: SGHAT, FQNNGV. V lost 1 base to trimming and J lost 1 base, with 7 bases between them. The CDR3 length is 14 residues. The CDR3 DNA is TGTGCCAGCAGCTTAGGCACCTGGAACACTGAAGCTTTCTTT. This sequence encodes CASSLGTWNTEAFF. The full variable domain, in which reference TRBV11-2 and TRBJ1-1 provide the parts outside the CDR3, is EAGVAQSPRYKIIEKRQSVAFWCNPISGHATLYWYQQILGQGPKLLIQFQNNGVVDDSQLPKDRFSAERLKGVDSTLKIQPAKLEDSAVYLCASSLGTWNTEAFFGQGTRLTVV.

This chain uses TRBV9 with TRBJ2-7; 8 nucleotides match TRBD2. This CDR3 comprises 14 residues. The J segment lost 1 base and the V segment lost 3 bases, leaving 3 bases of the junction unmatched. The germline V gene has CDR1 SGDLS and CDR2 YYNGEE. The CDR3 here is CASSGGGLSYEQYF. CDR3 DNA sequence: TGTGCCAGCAGCGGCGGGGGGTTATCCTACGAGCAGTACTTC.

J is TRBJ1-2 and V is TRBV4-3, with a possible D match to TRBD1 (5 bases). The CDR3 is made up of 13 amino acids. V lost 0 bases and J lost 8, with 10 bases in between. CDR1 is LGHNA, CDR2 YSLEER, per germline. The CDR3 nucleotides read TGCGCCAGCAGCCAAGAATGGGGGTTCGGCTACACCTTC. Translating gives CASSQEWGFGYTF.

The chain joins TRBV6-5 to TRBJ2-7; possibly TRBD2 for D (5 bases). The CDR3 loop spans 13 amino acids. CDR1 and CDR2 (germline): MNHEY, SVGAGI. V shed 10 bases and J shed 2 bases, with 15 bases lying between them. The chain's CDR3 is CATRQGSTYEQYF. CDR3 nucleotides: TGTGCCACGAGGCAAGGGAGTACCTACGAGCAGTACTTC.

The chain joins TRBV4-1 to TRBJ2-1; 14 nucleotides match TRBD2. Germline-derived CDR1 and CDR2 are MGHRA and YSYEKL. J was trimmed by 4 bases and V by 5 bases; bases with no gene match: 13. This CDR3 contains 19 residues. CDR3 residues: CASSFRTSGGLIVYNEQFF. As DNA, the CDR3 is TGCGCCAGCAGCTTCCGGACTAGCGGGGGGCTCATCGTATACAATGAGCAGTTCTTC.

The chain is built from TRBV7-9 and TRBJ2-1; 14 bases map to TRBD2. In germline, CDR1 is SEHNR, CDR2 FQNEAQ (reference sequence). Unmatched junction bases numbered 9, after V lost 5 bases and J lost 9 bases. The CDR3 has 16 amino acids. The CDR3 spells CASSRRGLAGASEQFF. The CDR3 DNA reads TGTGCCAGCAGCCGACGGGGACTAGCGGGAGCGAGTGAGCAGTTCTTC.

This chain connects TRBV19 to TRBJ2-5; tentatively, D is TRBD2 (6 bases). CDR1 LNHDA and CDR2 SQIVND come from the germline V gene (reference sequence). There are 15 residues in the CDR3. Trimming pared 4 bases from V and 4 bases from J, leaving 16 bases between. The CDR3 region has the DNA TGTGCCAGTAGTAGTAGCCGGGACTCACCAGAGACCCAGTACTTC. Translating gives CASSSSRDSPETQYF.

The chain couples TRBV18 to TRBJ1-5, with D tentatively TRBD1 (5 bases). This CDR3 has 15 amino acids. V was shortened by 3 bases and J by 4 bases, with 13 bases between the two germline ends. Germline loops: CDR1 KGHSH, CDR2 LQKENI. In nucleotides, the CDR3 is TGTGCCAGCTCACCGGCGGGGGTGGGGAATCAGCCCCAGCATTTT. Translated: CASSPAGVGNQPQHF.

This clone was counted a single time. The V and J genes are TRBV27 and TRBJ1-5; D is unresolved. CDR3 size: 15 residues. Trimming shortened V by 5 bases and J by 6 bases, and 17 bases separated the two germline ends. Germline V gives CDR1 MNHEY, CDR2 SMNVEV (reference sequence). CDR3 loop: CASSPSSSAGQPQHF. The CDR3 nucleotides read TGTGCCAGCAGTCCCTCCTCCTCGGCAGGTCAGCCCCAGCATTTT.

The chain couples TRBV5-4 to TRBJ1-5, with D tentatively TRBD1 (5 bases). The CDR3 consists of 15 residues. In germline, CDR1 is SGHNT, CDR2 YYREEE (reference sequence). V was clipped by 2 bases and J by 4 bases, with 13 bases between them. The CDR3 region has the DNA TGTGCCAGCAGCTTCCTCAGGGAAACGAATCAGCCCCAGCATTTT. Its translation is CASSFLRETNQPQHF.

The chain employs TRBV29-1 and TRBJ1-1; D is undetermined. This CDR3 comprises 13 residues. Germline CDR1 is SQVTM and CDR2 is ANQGSEA. V was pared by 5 bases and J by 3 bases, with 13 bases between. The CDR3 DNA follows: TGCAGCGTTTTGCAGACCAGGTACACTGAAGCTTTCTTT. This translates into CSVLQTRYTEAFF.

V and J are TRBV30 and TRBJ2-1; D tentatively reads TRBD1 or TRBD2 (6 bases each). Germline V gene lookup returns CDR1 GTSNPN and CDR2 SVGIG (reference sequence). V lost 0 bases, J lost 7 bases, and 19 bases lay in between. The CDR3 has 16 residues. CDR3 loop: CAWSVRRTGRNNEQFF. The CDR3 nucleotides are TGTGCCTGGAGTGTACGTCGAACAGGGAGGAATAATGAGCAGTTCTTC.

The chain couples TRBV28 to TRBJ1-5; D might be TRBD1 (6 bases). CDR3 length equals 17 residues. From germline, CDR1 is MDHEN and CDR2 SYDVKM. Trimming shortened V by 2 bases and J by 1 base, and 15 bases separated the two germline ends. The CDR3 DNA is TGTGCCAGCAGTTTAAGACGTGGTCAGGGGAGCAATCAGCCCCAGCATTTT. Protein product: CASSLRRGQGSNQPQHF.

The rearrangement links TRBV5-4 to TRBJ2-5; tentative D call: TRBD1 (6 bases). V dropped 5 bases and J dropped 5 bases, with 13 bases sitting between them. The CDR3 sequence is 13 residues long. Germline lookup yields CDR1 SGHNT and CDR2 YYREEE (reference sequence). The CDR3 DNA follows: TGTGCCAGCAGTCCGGGCAGGGGCGAGACCCAGTACTTC. It translates to CASSPGRGETQYF.

In this sample, this clone turned up once. The chain combines TRBV4-1 with TRBJ2-5, with 7 bases matching TRBD2. The CDR3 is 15 residues long. The J segment lost 4 bases and the V segment lost 0 bases, leaving 5 bases of the junction unmatched. The germline V gene has CDR1 MGHRA and CDR2 YSYEKL. For the CDR3, the DNA is TGCGCCAGCAGCCAAGAGAGTACTAGCGCAGAGACCCAGTACTTC. It is translated as CASSQESTSAETQYF.

The chain employs TRBV6-5 and TRBJ2-7; D not resolved. The germline V and J ends were trimmed by 2 bases and 2 bases, with 7 bases remaining between them. This CDR3 contains 13 residues. The V gene's germline CDR1 is MNHEY and CDR2 SVGAGI. In DNA, the CDR3 is TGTGCCAGCAGTTACCAGCCTACCTACGAGCAGTACTTC. It is translated as CASSYQPTYEQYF.